The 12 T cell receptor beta chains reported below all come from one sample, sequenced in a study of T-cell reconstitution after alpha-beta-depleted transplantation in children. TCRbeta library preparation incorporated unique molecular identifiers. Using its own MiXCR run on the PCR reads, TCRdb lists one record per CDR3 protein. The data hold over 100,000 distinct CDR3 sequences, with 5% to 6% observed a single time. Sequenced material: PBMCs, mostly from graft donor cells, taken 60 days after TCRalphabeta/CD19-depleted stem cell transplant. Source of these receptors: a female patient aged 2-10 years who had a stem cell transplant for Fanconi anemia, so the T cells may come from the graft donor.

Many counts were recorded for this clonotype. The chain is built from TRBV5-5 and TRBJ2-3; 8 positions match TRBD2. The CDR3 is 14 residues long. Germline V gene sequence: CDR1 SGHKS, CDR2 YYEKEE (reference sequence). V lost 2 bases, J lost 3 bases, and 2 bases stayed unmatched. The CDR3 nucleotides read TGTGCCAGCAGCTTAGCGGGAGTGACAGATACGCAGTATTTT. As protein: CASSLAGVTDTQYF.

The table lists this clonotype with a few counts. The chain has TRBV5-1 and TRBJ2-3; 12 positions match TRBD2. V was pared by 0 bases and J by 5 bases, with 7 bases of the junction left unmatched. Looked up from germline, CDR1 is SGHRS and CDR2 is YFSETQ. The CDR3 consists of 17 residues. The CDR3 DNA sequence: TGCGCCAGCAGCTTGGTGAGACCGGGACTAGCGGGAGATACGCAGTATTTT. Protein: CASSLVRPGLAGDTQYF.

This clonotype was seen repeatedly, ten times or more. The chain joins TRBV10-3 to TRBJ2-3, with 9 bases identical to TRBD2. Germline CDR1 ENHRY, CDR2 SYGVKD. The V segment lost 2 bases and the J segment 6 bases; nucleotides outside the gene matches: 15. The CDR3 sequence is 18 residues long. CDR3 bases: TGTGCCATCAGTGAGCCCCCGAGTGGGGCGGGAGGGCCGGATACGCAGTATTTT. Its protein is CAISEPPSGAGGPDTQYF.

This clonotype was seen at least ten times. The chain carries TRBV3-1 and TRBJ2-2; 10 bases are shared with TRBD2. This CDR3 has 14 residues. CDR1 LGHDT and CDR2 YNNKEL come from the germline V gene (reference sequence). V was pared by 6 bases and J by 5 bases, with 3 bases of the junction left unmatched. For the CDR3, the DNA is TGTGCCAGCAGACTTAGCGGGAGGACCGGGGAGCTGTTTTTT. As protein: CASRLSGRTGELFF.

In its sample, this clonotype was seen many times. The chain employs TRBV29-1 and TRBJ2-3, with 8 bases lining up with TRBD2. With 6 bases clipped from V and 5 bases from J, the junction kept 19 bases outside the gene matches. CDR1 and CDR2 from the germline V gene are SQVTM and ANQGSEA. This CDR3 comprises 17 residues. For the CDR3, the DNA is TGCAGCGTCCGTTTTACCTGGACTAGCCGAGGGGGAGATACGCAGTATTTT. It yields the protein CSVRFTWTSRGGDTQYF.

The gene calls are TRBV5-1 and TRBJ2-7, with D hard to call. Trimming stripped 0 bases from V and 3 bases from J, with 7 bases between. The CDR3 loop spans 13 amino acids. Germline V gene data show CDR1 as SGHRS and CDR2 as YFSETQ. The CDR3 region is CASSLAMNYEQYF. The CDR3 bases are TGCGCCAGCAGCTTGGCGATGAACTACGAGCAGTACTTC.

This clonotype was observed many times. The chain combines TRBV18 with TRBJ2-7; D call uncertain. CDR1 KGHSH and CDR2 LQKENI come from the germline V gene. The CDR3 is made up of 13 amino acids. The ends were cut back, 3 bases at V and 2 bases at J, with 8 bases in the middle. The CDR3: CASSPSLTYEQYF. The CDR3 bases are TGTGCCAGCTCACCTTCCCTGACCTACGAGCAGTACTTC.

A few counts support this clonotype. V usage is TRBV11-1 and J usage is TRBJ1-1; 9 bases are shared with TRBD1. V was clipped by 4 bases and J by 0 bases; unmatched bases: 15. The CDR3 spans 19 residues. The germline gives CDR1 SGHAT, CDR2 FQDESV (reference sequence). The CDR3 is CASSSQTGTGFFMNTEAFF. In DNA, the CDR3 is TGTGCCAGCAGCTCACAGACCGGGACAGGGTTCTTCATGAACACTGAAGCTTTCTTT.

The sample holds many counts of this clonotype. This chain's CDR3 is CASSQSPGYEQYF. CDR3 DNA: TGCGCCAGCAGTCAATCCCCGGGCTACGAGCAGTACTTC. The V and J genes are TRBV23-1 and TRBJ2-7; D unclear. TRBV23-1 is filed as an ORF, its function uncertain. The germline V and J ends were trimmed by 0 bases and 3 bases, with 6 bases remaining between them. CDR3 length: 13 residues.

This chain links TRBV9 with TRBJ1-2, with D possibly being TRBD1 (5 bases). The CDR3 contains 13 residues. Germline CDR1 SGDLS, CDR2 YYNGEE. Trimming left V 0 bases short and J 3 bases short, with 6 bases between. The CDR3 loop is CASSVGQYYGYTF. The DNA of the CDR3 is TGTGCCAGCAGCGTAGGACAGTACTATGGCTACACCTTC.

This clonotype was counted a few times. This rearrangement joins TRBV20-1 to TRBJ2-6, with D maybe TRBD1 (5 bases). Trimming cost V 0 bases and J 0 bases, with 12 bases left between them. The CDR3 consists of 17 residues. The germline V gene has CDR1 DFQATT and CDR2 SNEGSKA (reference sequence). CDR3 loop: CSARDVRESSGANVLTF. CDR3 sequence (DNA): TGCAGTGCTAGAGATGTCAGGGAATCCTCTGGGGCCAACGTCCTGACTTTC.

The table lists this clonotype with a few counts. The chain recombines TRBV12-3 or TRBV12-4 with TRBJ1-1; 8 bases line up with TRBD1. The length of the CDR3 is 17 residues. V dropped 2 bases and J dropped 0; count of bases not matched to a gene: 8. The CDR3 spells CASSLKGQAVMNTEAFF. The CDR3 DNA is TGTGCCAGCAGTTTAAAGGGACAGGCCGTGATGAACACTGAAGCTTTCTTT.